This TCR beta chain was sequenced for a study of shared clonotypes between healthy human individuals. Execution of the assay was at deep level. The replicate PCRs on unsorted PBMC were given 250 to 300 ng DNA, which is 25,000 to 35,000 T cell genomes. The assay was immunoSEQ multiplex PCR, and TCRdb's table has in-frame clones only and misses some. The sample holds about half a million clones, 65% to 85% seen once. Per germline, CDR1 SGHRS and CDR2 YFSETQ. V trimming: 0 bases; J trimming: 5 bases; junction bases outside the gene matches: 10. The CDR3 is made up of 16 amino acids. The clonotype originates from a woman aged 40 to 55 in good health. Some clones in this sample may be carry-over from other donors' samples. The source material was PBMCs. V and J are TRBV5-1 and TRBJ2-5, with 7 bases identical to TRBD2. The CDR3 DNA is TGCGCCAGCAGCTTGGATGATCCGGGAGGTCCCGAGACCCAGTACTTC. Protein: CASSLDDPGGPETQYF.